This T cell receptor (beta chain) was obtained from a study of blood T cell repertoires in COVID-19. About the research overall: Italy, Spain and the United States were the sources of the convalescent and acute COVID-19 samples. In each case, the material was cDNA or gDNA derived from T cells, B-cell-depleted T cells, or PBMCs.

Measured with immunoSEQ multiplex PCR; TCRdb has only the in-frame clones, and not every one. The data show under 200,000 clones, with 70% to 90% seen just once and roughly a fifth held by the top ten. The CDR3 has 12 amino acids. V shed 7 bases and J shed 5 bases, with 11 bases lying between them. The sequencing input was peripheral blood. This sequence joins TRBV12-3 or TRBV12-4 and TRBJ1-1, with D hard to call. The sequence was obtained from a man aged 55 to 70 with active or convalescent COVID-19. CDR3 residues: CASNLPGTEAFF. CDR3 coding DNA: TGTGCCAGCAACCTGCCCGGGACTGAAGCTTTCTTT.